This entry describes one T cell receptor beta chain. The sample carries other DNA sequences with the same CDR3. Autoimmune disease history or systemic immunosuppression barred patients. The CDR3 consists of 14 residues. V gave up 2 bases and J gave up 0 bases; unmatched junction bases: 0. Germline lookup yields CDR1 MNHEY and CDR2 SVGAGI. Assay: immunoSEQ multiplex PCR; the TCRdb copy retains only in-frame clones and omits some. The sample has some 65,000 clones, around 85% seen once. This specimen belongs to a study of OX40 agonist ivuxolimab in advanced cancers. Study context: Every 2 weeks, patients got intravenous ivuxolimab at one of six dose levels (0.01-10 mg/kg). Having had anti-PD-1, anti-PD-L1 or anti-CTLA-4 therapy before was allowed, and roughly 40% had some.

Sequenced material: CD4+ or CD8+ T cells sorted from blood, taken in a trial of the OX40 agonist ivuxolimab. The gene calls are TRBV6-5 and TRBJ1-1; the match to TRBD1 covers 7 bases. The TCR sequence derives from an adult with an advanced solid tumor such as melanoma, head and neck, liver or kidney cancer. CDR3 coding DNA: TGTGCCAGCAGTTACGGGACAGTGAACACTGAAGCTTTCTTT. Amino acid sequence: CASSYGTVNTEAFF.